A selection of T cell receptor beta chains follows, all from one sample in a study of cytomegalovirus exposure and HLA in healthy donors. Sequencing was performed with immunoSEQ multiplex PCR; in TCRdb, only in-frame clones are kept and a portion is missing. Among roughly 190,000 clones listed, about three quarters were seen once. Sequenced: PBMCs. The receptors were sampled from a woman aged 40-49 years in good health and CMV-seronegative. CDR3s include the opening cysteine and the closing phenylalanine or tryptophan. D genes are given only for firm matches. Size is omitted from some rows. Given values are once, few, many or a class for expanded clones.

d_call clone_size j_call v_call cdr3_nt cdr3_aa
- - TRBJ1-5 TRBV28 TGTGCCAGCAGCGGGACTACTATTAGCAATCAGCCCCAGCATTTT CASSGTTISNQPQHF
- - TRBJ2-5 TRBV9 TGTGCCAGCAGCTTATTCCAGGGGGGAGAGACCCAGTACTTC CASSLFQGGETQYF
- - TRBJ2-2 TRBV25-1 TGTGCCAGCAGTTTAGAGGTCGGGGAGCTGTTTTTT CASSLEVGELFF
- - TRBJ1-2 TRBV7-2 TGTGCCAGCAGCTTAGCGGAGGGGTCTGGCTACACCTTC CASSLAEGSGYTF
TRBD2 few TRBJ2-1 TRBV7-2 TGTGCCAGCCATAAATCTAGCGGGTCGGGATACAATGAGCAGTTCTTC CASHKSSGSGYNEQFF
- few TRBJ1-2 TRBV28 TGTGCCAGCAGTTTGGGCGCGGAGGGGAGGAACTATGGCTACACCTTC CASSLGAEGRNYGYTF
- - TRBJ1-2 TRBV4-3 TGCGCCAGCAGCCACCCGGGAAGGGACTATGGCTACACCTTC CASSHPGRDYGYTF
TRBD1 once TRBJ2-1 TRBV5-8 TGTGCCAGCAGCTCGTGGGGGGACAGGACCCCCTACAATGAGCAGTTCTTC CASSSWGDRTPYNEQFF
- - TRBJ1-2 TRBV30 TGTGCCTGGAGTTCACTCTATGGCTACACCTTC CAWSSLYGYTF
TRBD1 - TRBJ1-1 TRBV6-5 TGTGCCAGCAGGAAATCGAGGACAGGGTCTGAAGCTTTCTTT CASRKSRTGSEAFF
TRBD1 - TRBJ1-5 TRBV2 TGTGCCAGCAGGGTACAGGGGGCGATAAGCCAGCCCCAGCATTTT CASRVQGAISQPQHF
- - TRBJ1-5 TRBV2 TGTGCCAGCACAGGTCCGGGCAATCAGCCCCAGCATTTT CASTGPGNQPQHF
- - TRBJ1-1 TRBV11-3 TGTGCCAGCAGCTTCTTCCCGGGGGCTGAAGCTTTCTTT CASSFFPGAEAFF
- - TRBJ1-2 TRBV9 TGTGCCAGCAGCGTAGATCGCTATGGCTACACCTTC CASSVDRYGYTF
TRBD2 - TRBJ2-7 TRBV5-6 TGTGCCAGCAGCTTGAGGAGGACTAGCGGGGGAGTCTACGAGCAGTACTTC CASSLRRTSGGVYEQYF
TRBD2 - TRBJ2-1 TRBV7-2 TGTGCCAGCAGCCGACTAGCGGGACATTACAATGAGCAGTTCTTC CASSRLAGHYNEQFF
TRBD2 - TRBJ2-1 TRBV27 TGTGCCAGCAGTTTATCGGCGCTAGCGGAATTTTACAATGAGCAGTTCTTC CASSLSALAEFYNEQFF
- - TRBJ2-5 TRBV5-1 TGCGCCAGCAGCCCCCGGACAGAGCAAGAGACCCAGTACTTC CASSPRTEQETQYF
TRBD1 - TRBJ1-5 TRBV19 TGTGCCAGTAGTCGTGGACAGGGAGTCAATCAGCCCCAGCATTTT CASSRGQGVNQPQHF
- - TRBJ1-5 TRBV9 TGTGCCAGCAGCGTAGGGCAGGGAAGCAATCAGCCCCAGCATTTT CASSVGQGSNQPQHF
TRBD2 - TRBJ2-1 TRBV28 TGTGCCAGCAGTCCGACTAGCGAAGTCCACAATGAGCAGTTCTTC CASSPTSEVHNEQFF
TRBD1 - TRBJ1-2 TRBV30 TGTGCCTGGAGGCCTGCAGGGGGGATCAACTATGGCTACACCTTC CAWRPAGGINYGYTF
TRBD2 - TRBJ2-3 TRBV11-2 TGTGCCAGCAGCCTAAGGACTAGCCTCCCCACAGATACGCAGTATTTT CASSLRTSLPTDTQYF
- - TRBJ2-1 TRBV4-2 TGTGCCAGCAGCCCCGGGACTGGGGCGCAGTTCTTC CASSPGTGAQFF
TRBD1 - TRBJ1-5 TRBV6-1 TGTGCCAGCAGTGCTGGGGGACAGGGGGCGTCTCAGCCCCAGCATTTT CASSAGGQGASQPQHF
TRBD1 - TRBJ1-5 TRBV19 TGTGCCAGTAGTATTACGGGCACCGGGACAGGGGGCCATCAGCCCCAGCATTTT CASSITGTGTGGHQPQHF
- - TRBJ2-1 TRBV10-3 TGTGCCATCAGGAGCGAGGCCAATGAGCAGTTCTTC CAIRSEANEQFF
- once TRBJ1-4 TRBV5-4 TGTGCCAGCAGCTTGGGTGGGACTGGTGAAAAACTGTTTTTT CASSLGGTGEKLFF
TRBD2 - TRBJ2-1 TRBV4-3 TGCGCCAGCAGCCGCCTGTTGCCCCCTAGCGGAACATACAATGAGCAGTTCTTC CASSRLLPPSGTYNEQFF
TRBD1 - TRBJ1-5 TRBV11-2 TGTGCCAGCAGCCGCGGGACAGGCGGTCAGCCCCAGCATTTT CASSRGTGGQPQHF
TRBD2 - TRBJ2-1 TRBV27 TGTGCCAGCAGTTTACGTCCCGGGACTAGCGGGAGGACCTACAATGAGCAGTTCTTC CASSLRPGTSGRTYNEQFF
TRBD2 - TRBJ2-1 TRBV4-3 TGCGCCAGCAGCCAAGATGCGACTAGCCACAATGAGCAGTTCTTC CASSQDATSHNEQFF
TRBD1 - TRBJ2-5 TRBV7-2 TGTGCCAGCAACGACCCGGGACAGGAAGAGACCCAGTACTTC CASNDPGQEETQYF
- - TRBJ2-4 TRBV11-3 TGTGCCAGCAGCTTAGACGCAACAGGTTTTATGGCCAAAAACATTCAGTACTTC CASSLDATGFMAKNIQYF
TRBD1 - TRBJ1-4 TRBV6-5 TGTGCCAGCAGTTACTCTACTTGGGACAGGGAAAGAAAACTGTTTTTT CASSYSTWDRERKLFF
- - TRBJ2-5 TRBV19 TGTGCCAGTAGTATAGACAGGGAGACCCAGTACTTC CASSIDRETQYF